This TCR beta chain was profiled in a study of siplizumab effects on memory and regulatory T cells. The protocol was immunoSEQ multiplex PCR, while the TCRdb copy is restricted to in-frame clones and leaves out a portion. The data contain tens of thousands of clones, over 90% of them seen just once; the ten biggest clones take up approximately 17%. The V and J ends lost 2 bases and 7 bases respectively, with 12 bases between them. Germline values: CDR1 SGHVS, CDR2 FQNEAQ. The CDR3 is 15 residues long. The sequenced sample was CD8+ T cells sorted from blood. J is TRBJ1-6 and V is TRBV7-8; TRBD1 is a possible D gene (5 bases). This sequence originates from a human donor in good health. The CDR3 DNA sequence: TGTGCCAGCAGCTTACGGGGCTCAGTCAATTCACCCCTCCACTTT. Its translation is CASSLRGSVNSPLHF.